This T cell receptor beta chain originates from a study of blood T cell repertoires in COVID-19. Study details: Collection of acute and convalescent COVID-19 samples took place in the United States, Italy and Spain.

Per the original methods: Using reference gene primer amplification, nucleated cell counts were estimated. Generated by immunoSEQ multiplex PCR, the TCRdb table keeps only in-frame clones and is missing some. V, J and clone size are taken as reported in that table, and D and trimming were inferred from the DNA itself. This table holds more than 95,000 clones, 65% to 90% found once. The receptor was isolated from a man in his 60s with acute or convalescent COVID-19. Sequenced: peripheral blood.

The CDR3 DNA is TGTGCCAGCAGTTCTAGGGGGCCAAGAGCTTTCTTT. Its translation is CASSSRGPRAFF. The chain employs TRBV12-3 or TRBV12-4 and TRBJ1-1; 7 positions agree with TRBD1. The V segment lost 4 bases and the J segment 10 bases; nucleotides outside the gene matches: 6. The CDR3 extends over 12 amino acids.